This TCR beta chain appears in the sequencing data of a study of blood T cells in healthy people across ages. The CDR3 totals 15 residues. V lost 8 bases and J 7 bases, leaving 20 bases between the germline ends. Germline CDR1 MNHNY, CDR2 SVGAGI (reference sequence). Alongside a J-beta primer mix, a sample-barcoded 5' primer served in a second PCR lasting about 6 to 12 cycles. Each CDR3 protein is one row after TCRdb ran MiXCR on the 5' RACE reads. This sample has 650,000 to 950,000 distinct CDR3 sequences, with around 42% found just once. The specimen sequenced was blood. The chain recombines TRBV6-6 with TRBJ2-2; tentatively, D is TRBD1 (6 bases). The TCR originated in a man aged 55 to 70 in good health. CDR3 bases: TGTGCCAGCGCGATTCAGGGGATGAACGGCGGGGAGCTGTTTTTT. As protein: CASAIQGMNGGELFF.